These T cell receptor beta chains were read from a single sample in a study of blood T cell repertoires in COVID-19. The protocol was immunoSEQ multiplex PCR, while the TCRdb copy is restricted to in-frame clones and leaves out a portion. The sample holds some 320,000 clones, roughly nine tenths seen once. Sequencing used PBMCs or T cells enriched from blood (not recorded which). The source is a man in his sixties who had recovered from COVID-19. CDR3s leave out the opening cysteine and the closing phenylalanine or tryptophan. D genes are given only for firm matches.

V gene	D gene	J gene	CDR3 protein
TRBV18	NA	TRBJ1-1	ASSPQGNEAF
TRBV30	TRBD1	TRBJ2-7	AWSRTGSFQGQY
TRBV27	TRBD1	TRBJ2-7	ASSLSTGLEQY
TRBV27	NA	TRBJ1-6	ASSLAAAFNSPLH
TRBV15	TRBD2	TRBJ2-7	ATSRDTERGYEQY
TRBV6-5	NA	TRBJ1-2	ASRAGRGAGYGYT
TRBV2	TRBD2	TRBJ2-1	ASSYLAGGNNEQF
TRBV14	NA	TRBJ1-4	ASSQDIGGRDSEKLF
TRBV5-1	TRBD1	TRBJ1-1	ASSLAGGGTEAF
TRBV4-3	TRBD1	TRBJ1-1	ASSQALTDRVGRRNTEAF
TRBV5-1	NA	TRBJ2-5	ASSSEGYSQETQY
TRBV28	NA	TRBJ1-2	ASTVVERGYGYT
TRBV30	NA	TRBJ1-2	AWDMGAGNYGYT
TRBV5-1	NA	TRBJ1-4	ASSSIGNIGQQLF
TRBV5-6	NA	TRBJ1-2	ASSFIQGFYYGYT
TRBV11-2	NA	TRBJ2-7	ASSLLGRAYEQY
TRBV5-6	NA	TRBJ2-7	ASRTTTGTYEQY
TRBV2	TRBD2	TRBJ2-7	ASSEARLAGASEQY
TRBV7-9	TRBD2	TRBJ2-1	ASSSLAGGGSYNEQF
TRBV6-5	TRBD2	TRBJ2-7	ASSYDAGVAYEQY
TRBV9	NA	TRBJ1-3	ASSVEQGTGNTIY
TRBV21-1	NA	TRBJ2-2	ASSVLAGEFPGELF
TRBV10-3	NA	TRBJ1-1	AIREGNTEAF
TRBV7-8	TRBD1	TRBJ1-1	ASSRPRNRGFTEAF
TRBV19	TRBD1	TRBJ1-2	ASSILLGTGNGYT
TRBV4-3	NA	TRBJ2-7	ASSQDQGNYEQY
TRBV5-4	TRBD2	TRBJ2-3	ASSTRLAEADTQY
TRBV7-8	NA	TRBJ2-3	ASSLDVAGPTDTQY
TRBV19	NA	TRBJ2-6	ASSLFGTRDLSGANVLT
TRBV21-1	NA	TRBJ2-1	ASSKPQGFAPGEF
TRBV5-1	TRBD1	TRBJ1-2	ASSIATGDEGYT
TRBV4-1	NA	TRBJ2-3	ASSPGGPFSTDTQY
TRBV7-9	NA	TRBJ2-7	ASSLQQYEQY
TRBV19	TRBD1	TRBJ1-6	ASSIGADRVSPLH
TRBV7-9	TRBD1	TRBJ1-3	ASSLFPSGQGMAGNTIY
TRBV3-1/TRBV3-2	NA	TRBJ2-1	ASSQGTTSYNEQF